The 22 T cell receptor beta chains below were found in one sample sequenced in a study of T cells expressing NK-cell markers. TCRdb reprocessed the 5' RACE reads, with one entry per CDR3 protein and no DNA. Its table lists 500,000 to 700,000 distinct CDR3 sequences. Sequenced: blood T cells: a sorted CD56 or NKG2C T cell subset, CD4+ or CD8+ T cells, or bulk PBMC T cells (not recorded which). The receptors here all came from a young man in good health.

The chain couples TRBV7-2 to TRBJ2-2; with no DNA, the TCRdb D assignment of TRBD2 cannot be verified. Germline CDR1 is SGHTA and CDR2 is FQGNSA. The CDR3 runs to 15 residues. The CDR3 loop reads CASSILAPSTGELFF.

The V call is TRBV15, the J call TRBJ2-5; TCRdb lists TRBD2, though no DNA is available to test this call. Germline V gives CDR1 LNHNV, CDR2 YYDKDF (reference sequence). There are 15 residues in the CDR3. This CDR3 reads CATSPRLATQETQYF.

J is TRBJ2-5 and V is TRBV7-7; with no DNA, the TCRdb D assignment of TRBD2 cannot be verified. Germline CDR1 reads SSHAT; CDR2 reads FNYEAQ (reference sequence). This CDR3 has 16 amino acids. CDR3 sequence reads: CASSLGDSGGQETQYF.

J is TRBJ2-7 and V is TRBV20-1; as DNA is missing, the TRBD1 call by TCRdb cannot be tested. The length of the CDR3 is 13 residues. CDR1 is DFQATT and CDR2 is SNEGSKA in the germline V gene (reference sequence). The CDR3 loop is CSGEGISSYEQYF.

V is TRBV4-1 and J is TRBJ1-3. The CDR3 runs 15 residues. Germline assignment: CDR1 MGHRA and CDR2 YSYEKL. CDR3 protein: CASRTGRFTGNTIYF.

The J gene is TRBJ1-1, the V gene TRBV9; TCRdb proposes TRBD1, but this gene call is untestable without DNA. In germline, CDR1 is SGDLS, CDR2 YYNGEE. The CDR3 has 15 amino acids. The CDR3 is CASSKQTGANTEAFF.

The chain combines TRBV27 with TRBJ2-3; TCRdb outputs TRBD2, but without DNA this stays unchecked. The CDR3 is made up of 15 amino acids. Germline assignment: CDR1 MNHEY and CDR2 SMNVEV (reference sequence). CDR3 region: CASSLLAGELNTQYF.

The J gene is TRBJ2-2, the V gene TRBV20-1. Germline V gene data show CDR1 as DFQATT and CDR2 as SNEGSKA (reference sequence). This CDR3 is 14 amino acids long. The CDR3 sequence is CSARDQAEAGELFF.

The CDR3 reads CASSSRWLDFDEQFF. The rearrangement joins TRBV11-2 to TRBJ2-1; TCRdb lists TRBD2, though no DNA is available to test this call. Germline V gene lookup returns CDR1 SGHAT and CDR2 FQNNGV. This CDR3 is 15 amino acids long.

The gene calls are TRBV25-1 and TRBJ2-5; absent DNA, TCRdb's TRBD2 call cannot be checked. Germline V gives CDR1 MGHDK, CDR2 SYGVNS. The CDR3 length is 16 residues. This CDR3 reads CASSESGKRWQETQYF.

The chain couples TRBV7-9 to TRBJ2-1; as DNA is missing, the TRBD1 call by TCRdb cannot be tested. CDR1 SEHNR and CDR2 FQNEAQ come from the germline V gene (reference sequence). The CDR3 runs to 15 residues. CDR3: CASSSGDGQGYEQFF.

This CDR3 reads CASSQGISGQETQYF. The V gene is TRBV4-2, the J gene TRBJ2-5; the D call of TRBD2 rests on TCRdb alone, since no DNA is present to check it. The CDR3 runs 15 residues. The germline CDR1 and CDR2 sequences are LGHNA and YNFKEQ.

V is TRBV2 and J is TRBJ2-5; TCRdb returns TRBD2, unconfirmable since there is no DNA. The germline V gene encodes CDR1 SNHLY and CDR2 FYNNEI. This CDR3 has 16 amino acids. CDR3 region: CASSEARAGGQETQYF.

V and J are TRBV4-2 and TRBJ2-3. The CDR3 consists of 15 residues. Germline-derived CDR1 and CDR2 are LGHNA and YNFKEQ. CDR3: CASSKQGAGTDTQYF.

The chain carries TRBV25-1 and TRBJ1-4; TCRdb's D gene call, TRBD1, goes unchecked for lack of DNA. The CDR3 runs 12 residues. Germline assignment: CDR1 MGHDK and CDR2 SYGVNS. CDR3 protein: CASTRQNEKLFF.

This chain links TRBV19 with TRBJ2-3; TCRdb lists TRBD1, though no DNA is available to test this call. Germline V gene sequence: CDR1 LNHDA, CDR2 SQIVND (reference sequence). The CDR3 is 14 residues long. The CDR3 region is CASSSDRHTDTQYF.

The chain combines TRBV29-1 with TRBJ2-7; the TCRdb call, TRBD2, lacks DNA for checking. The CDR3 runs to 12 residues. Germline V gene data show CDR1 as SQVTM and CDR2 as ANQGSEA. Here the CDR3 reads CSAGTSTYEQYF.

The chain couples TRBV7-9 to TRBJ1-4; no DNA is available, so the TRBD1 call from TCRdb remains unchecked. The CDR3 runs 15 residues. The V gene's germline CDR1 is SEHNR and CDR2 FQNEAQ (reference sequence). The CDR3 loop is CASSTATPSREKLFF. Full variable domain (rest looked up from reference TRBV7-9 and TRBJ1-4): DTGVSQNPRHKITKRGQNVTFRCDPISEHNRLYWYRQTLGQGPEFLTYFQNEAQLEKSRLLSDRFSAERPKGSFSTLEIQRTEQGDSAMYLCASSTATPSREKLFFGSGTQLSVL.

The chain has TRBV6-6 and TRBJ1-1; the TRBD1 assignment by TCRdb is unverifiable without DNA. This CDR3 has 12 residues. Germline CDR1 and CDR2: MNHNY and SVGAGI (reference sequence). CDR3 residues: CASSQGGNKAFF.

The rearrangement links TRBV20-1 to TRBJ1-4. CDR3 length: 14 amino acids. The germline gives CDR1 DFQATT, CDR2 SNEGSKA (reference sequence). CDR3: CSAIRGWDGEKLFF.

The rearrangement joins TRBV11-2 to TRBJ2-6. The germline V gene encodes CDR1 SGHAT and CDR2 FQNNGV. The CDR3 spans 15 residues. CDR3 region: CASTHARIGANVLTF.

The CDR3: CASSPGLAGIHEQYF. V usage is TRBV12-3 or TRBV12-4 and J usage is TRBJ2-7; TCRdb's D call of TRBD2 is untestable without DNA. CDR3 size: 15 residues.